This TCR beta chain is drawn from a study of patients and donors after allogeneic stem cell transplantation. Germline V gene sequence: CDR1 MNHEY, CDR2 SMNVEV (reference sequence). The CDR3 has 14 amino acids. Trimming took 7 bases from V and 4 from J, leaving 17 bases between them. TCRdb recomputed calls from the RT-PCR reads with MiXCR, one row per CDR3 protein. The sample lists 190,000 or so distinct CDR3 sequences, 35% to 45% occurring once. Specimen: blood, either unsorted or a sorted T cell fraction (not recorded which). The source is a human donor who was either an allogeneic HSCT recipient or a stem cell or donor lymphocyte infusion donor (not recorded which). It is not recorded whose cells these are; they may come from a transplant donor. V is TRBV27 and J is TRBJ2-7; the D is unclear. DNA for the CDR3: TGTGCCAGCAATCCCAACGGACGGAGATACGAGCAGTACTTC. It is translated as CASNPNGRRYEQYF.